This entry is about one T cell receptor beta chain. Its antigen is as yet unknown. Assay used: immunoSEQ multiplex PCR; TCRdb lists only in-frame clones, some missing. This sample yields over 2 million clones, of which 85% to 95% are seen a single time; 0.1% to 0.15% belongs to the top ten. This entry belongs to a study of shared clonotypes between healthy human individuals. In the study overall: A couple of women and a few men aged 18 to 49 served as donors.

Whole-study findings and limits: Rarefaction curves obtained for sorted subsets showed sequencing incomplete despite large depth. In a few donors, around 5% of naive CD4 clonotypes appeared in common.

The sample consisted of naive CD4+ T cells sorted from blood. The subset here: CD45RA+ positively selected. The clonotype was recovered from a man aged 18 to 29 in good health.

This CDR3 reads CASNYRDGNQPQHF. The CDR3 DNA reads TGTGCCAGCAATTACCGAGATGGCAATCAGCCCCAGCATTTT. The V and J genes are TRBV2 and TRBJ1-5; no clear D. This CDR3 region has 14 residues. With 7 bases removed from V and 2 bases from J, the gap between germline ends came to 12 bases. Germline CDR1 is SNHLY and CDR2 is FYNNEI.